The clone carrying this T cell receptor beta chain has more than one count but fewer than ten. What it binds is not known. Using its own MiXCR run on the 5' RACE reads, TCRdb lists one record per CDR3 protein. This sample has fewer than 250,000 distinct CDR3 sequences, with approximately 6.8% found just once. The sample belongs to a study of identical twins. Trimming pared 2 bases from V and 0 bases from J, leaving 10 bases between. CDR1 SNHLY and CDR2 FYNNEI come from the germline V gene. CDR3 size: 15 residues. Overall study findings and caveats: Invariant cells of the MAIT and iNKT types might have partly distorted the zero-insertion analyses. Twin pairs had excess sharing that was weaker in beta out-of-frame sequences.

The sample was also linked to a second study, of yellow fever vaccine responses in identical twins.

The source is a woman between 18 and 30 years old in good health. This rearrangement joins TRBV2 to TRBJ1-1; no definite D call. Sequenced: CD8+ T cells sorted from blood. The DNA of the CDR3 is TGTGCCAGCAGTGAAACTGCTAATATGAACACTGAAGCTTTCTTT. This translates into CASSETANMNTEAFF.